The rows below give T cell receptor beta chains drawn from one sample of a study of blood T cell repertoires in COVID-19. Sequenced by immunoSEQ multiplex PCR; TCRdb stores in-frame clones only, minus some. The sample has 200,000 to 250,000 clones; around nine tenths are singletons. Source material: PBMCs or T cells enriched from blood (not recorded which). These receptors all stem from a man aged 25-45 years who had recovered from COVID-19. Each CDR3 is given with its conserved first and last residue. The D gene is left open where the match is weak. The size of a clone is reported for some rows only, either as once, few or many, or as a class for expanded clones.

J gene: TRBJ2-3
D gene: TRBD2
clone size: .
V gene: TRBV5-1
CDR3 protein: CASSPGTSFFTDTQYF

J gene: TRBJ1-6
D gene: .
clone size: once
V gene: TRBV9
CDR3 protein: CASSVEGTGNSPLHF

J gene: TRBJ1-2
D gene: .
clone size: .
V gene: TRBV7-2
CDR3 protein: CASSLAAGNNYGYTF

J gene: TRBJ1-1
D gene: TRBD1
clone size: .
V gene: TRBV7-8
CDR3 protein: CASSSRGRRNTEAFF

J gene: TRBJ1-5
D gene: TRBD1
clone size: .
V gene: TRBV5-8
CDR3 protein: CASSPGTAPNQPQHF

J gene: TRBJ1-2
D gene: .
clone size: .
V gene: TRBV6-1
CDR3 protein: CASSEDWGGPVVYGYTF

J gene: TRBJ2-1
D gene: TRBD2
clone size: .
V gene: TRBV24-1
CDR3 protein: CATSELGGENEQFF

J gene: TRBJ1-1
D gene: TRBD1
clone size: once
V gene: TRBV19
CDR3 protein: CASSAARGLGTGGSGAFF

J gene: TRBJ2-7
D gene: TRBD1
clone size: .
V gene: TRBV27
CDR3 protein: CASSFTSGTGTYEQYF

J gene: TRBJ2-2
D gene: .
clone size: .
V gene: TRBV5-1
CDR3 protein: CASSSQGRDTGELFF

J gene: TRBJ2-2
D gene: .
clone size: .
V gene: TRBV19
CDR3 protein: CASSIDRLSGELFF

J gene: TRBJ1-2
D gene: TRBD1
clone size: .
V gene: TRBV4-1
CDR3 protein: CASSQPRDRVGYGYTF

J gene: TRBJ2-3
D gene: TRBD2
clone size: once
V gene: TRBV5-1
CDR3 protein: CASSFDFREGDTQYF

J gene: TRBJ2-3
D gene: TRBD1
clone size: .
V gene: TRBV5-1
CDR3 protein: CASSPWGQTSTDTQYF

J gene: TRBJ1-1
D gene: .
clone size: .
V gene: TRBV3-1/TRBV3-2
CDR3 protein: CASSQEWTGDTEAFF

J gene: TRBJ2-7
D gene: .
clone size: .
V gene: TRBV5-6
CDR3 protein: CASSVRQESSYEQYF

J gene: TRBJ1-6
D gene: TRBD1
clone size: .
V gene: TRBV28
CDR3 protein: CASSLPNRGDNSPLHF

J gene: TRBJ2-7
D gene: .
clone size: .
V gene: TRBV6-1
CDR3 protein: CASSEYEGFSYEQYF

J gene: TRBJ1-4
D gene: .
clone size: .
V gene: TRBV18
CDR3 protein: CASSPGGADEKLFF

J gene: TRBJ2-3
D gene: .
clone size: .
V gene: TRBV13
CDR3 protein: CASSLRTDTQYF

J gene: TRBJ1-1
D gene: TRBD1
clone size: .
V gene: TRBV6-5
CDR3 protein: CASRSGQASTEAFF

J gene: TRBJ1-1
D gene: .
clone size: .
V gene: TRBV2
CDR3 protein: CASSEDLTREAFF

J gene: TRBJ1-6
D gene: TRBD1
clone size: .
V gene: TRBV2
CDR3 protein: CASRTGTGAMPLHF

J gene: TRBJ1-1
D gene: TRBD1
clone size: .
V gene: TRBV18
CDR3 protein: CASSNRQGAENTEAFF

J gene: TRBJ2-1
D gene: TRBD1
clone size: .
V gene: TRBV24-1
CDR3 protein: CATSGSDRESNEQFF

J gene: TRBJ2-5
D gene: TRBD1
clone size: .
V gene: TRBV7-6
CDR3 protein: CASSVLDRYQETQYF

J gene: TRBJ2-3
D gene: .
clone size: once
V gene: TRBV11-2
CDR3 protein: CASSLGDTQYF

J gene: TRBJ1-1
D gene: .
clone size: few
V gene: TRBV6-2/TRBV6-3
CDR3 protein: CASSYLYRVSEAFF

J gene: TRBJ2-1
D gene: .
clone size: .
V gene: TRBV12-2
CDR3 protein: CASREARDSVYYNEQFF

J gene: TRBJ2-5
D gene: .
clone size: .
V gene: TRBV29-1
CDR3 protein: CSVETSAAQYF

J gene: TRBJ2-1
D gene: TRBD1
clone size: .
V gene: TRBV29-1
CDR3 protein: CSVRTGDYNEQFF

J gene: TRBJ1-3
D gene: .
clone size: .
V gene: TRBV25-1
CDR3 protein: CASSELGGSSGNTIYF

J gene: TRBJ2-5
D gene: TRBD1
clone size: .
V gene: TRBV29-1
CDR3 protein: CSVGQGSETQYF

J gene: TRBJ2-7
D gene: .
clone size: few
V gene: TRBV3-1/TRBV3-2
CDR3 protein: CASSQQGGHEQYF

J gene: TRBJ1-5
D gene: .
clone size: .
V gene: TRBV10-3
CDR3 protein: CAISESRDQPQHF

J gene: TRBJ2-1
D gene: .
clone size: .
V gene: TRBV14
CDR3 protein: CASSQEYPGSSYHRSWEQFF

J gene: TRBJ2-7
D gene: .
clone size: .
V gene: TRBV7-3
CDR3 protein: CASSFTTGEQYF

J gene: TRBJ2-6
D gene: .
clone size: .
V gene: TRBV6-5
CDR3 protein: CASSFQYSGANVLTF

J gene: TRBJ2-7
D gene: TRBD1
clone size: .
V gene: TRBV7-9
CDR3 protein: CASSFPNRGTGDVYEQYF

J gene: TRBJ2-7
D gene: TRBD2
clone size: .
V gene: TRBV4-2
CDR3 protein: CASSQGLAGVYEQYF

J gene: TRBJ2-2
D gene: TRBD1
clone size: .
V gene: TRBV28
CDR3 protein: CASRGQGTSGELFF